The TCR beta chain under discussion was sequenced for a study of T cell repertoires in cytomegalovirus infection. This clonotype was recorded a few times. The ends were cut back, 3 bases at V and 2 bases at J, with 12 bases in the middle. CDR3 size: 15 residues. Germline CDR1 is MDHEN and CDR2 is SYDVKM. One entry per CDR3 protein, called by TCRdb with MiXCR from the reads. The profile shows under 200,000 distinct CDR3 sequences, approximately 9.6% of them singletons. Sequencing was done on a sample of PBMCs. The chain has TRBV28 and TRBJ2-3, with D possibly being TRBD1 or TRBD2 (5 bases each). The TCR originated in a human donor in good health (CMV status not recorded). Some clones in this sample may be carry-over from other donors' samples. As DNA, the CDR3 is TGTGCCAGCAGTTTCTCTGGGACGGTCACAGATACGCAGTATTTT. It codes for CASSFSGTVTDTQYF. The variable domain in full, with the rest retrieved from reference TRBV28 and TRBJ2-3, is DVKVTQSSRYLVKRTGEKVFLECVQDMDHENMFWYRQDPGLGLRLIYFSYDVKMKEKGDIPEGYSVSREKKERFSLILESASTNQTSMYLCASSFSGTVTDTQYFGPGTRLTVL.